Listed below are T cell receptor beta chains from one sample, sequenced in a study of cytomegalovirus exposure and HLA in healthy donors. The repertoire was sequenced with immunoSEQ multiplex PCR; TCRdb's copy has only in-frame clones and lacks some. This table lists fewer than 250,000 clones. Sequencing was performed on PBMCs. The origin of the receptors is a woman younger than 45 in good health and CMV-seropositive. Each CDR3 is given with its conserved first and last residue. D genes are given only for firm matches.

TRBJ1-1 - TRBV18 CASTEPGTEAFF TGTGCCAGCACCGAGCCGGGGACTGAAGCTTTCTTT
TRBJ2-1 - TRBV5-1 CASSLLGVNGGEQFF TGCGCCAGCAGTCTCCTAGGTGTTAATGGTGGTGAGCAGTTCTTC
TRBJ2-7 TRBD1 TRBV29-1 CSVRGTGYEQYF TGCAGCGTTCGCGGGACAGGATACGAGCAGTACTTC
TRBJ2-7 - TRBV5-4 CASSLERSYEQYF TGTGCCAGCAGCTTGGAGCGTTCCTACGAGCAGTACTTC
TRBJ1-2 - TRBV5-6 CASSLLQANYGYTF TGTGCCAGCAGCTTATTACAGGCCAACTATGGCTACACCTTC
TRBJ2-7 - TRBV7-9 CASSLGIGRGSYEQYF TGTGCCAGCAGCTTAGGGATCGGCAGGGGTAGCTACGAGCAGTACTTC
TRBJ2-7 TRBD1 TRBV20-1 CSARARGTGHF TGCAGTGCTAGAGCTCGGGGGACAGGGCACTTC
TRBJ2-7 TRBD2 TRBV9 CASSVGASGSGEQYF TGTGCCAGCAGCGTAGGTGCTAGCGGGAGTGGGGAGCAGTACTTC
TRBJ2-3 TRBD1 TRBV4-1 CASSPRDRGTDTQYF TGCGCCAGCAGCCCCCGGGACAGGGGAACAGATACGCAGTATTTT
TRBJ2-1 - TRBV7-9 CASSPLRLGWVNEQFF TGTGCCAGCAGCCCCTTAAGACTAGGTTGGGTTAATGAGCAGTTCTTC
TRBJ2-7 TRBD1 TRBV19 CASSTGTGRYEQYF TGTGCCAGTAGTACCGGGACAGGGCGCTACGAGCAGTACTTC
TRBJ2-3 - TRBV29-1 CSVNPTADTQYF TGCAGCGTTAATCCTACGGCAGATACGCAGTATTTT
TRBJ2-2 TRBD1 TRBV13 CASSLGQGPGELFF TGTGCCAGCAGCTTGGGACAGGGCCCCGGGGAGCTGTTTTTT
TRBJ2-1 TRBD2 TRBV19 CATWGGAHSSYNEQFF TGTGCCACCTGGGGGGGAGCCCATAGCTCCTACAATGAGCAGTTCTTC
TRBJ1-5 - TRBV30 CAWSGAGGGPQHF TGTGCCTGGAGTGGGGCGGGGGGTGGGCCCCAGCATTTT
TRBJ2-5 - TRBV2 CASSDSGGGLLTQYF TGTGCCAGCAGTGATTCTGGGGGAGGTTTGTTGACCCAGTACTTC
TRBJ1-2 - TRBV12-2 CASRPAEREYGYTF TGTGCAAGTCGCCCCGCGGAGCGGGAGTATGGCTACACCTTC
TRBJ2-6 - TRBV10-3 CAISDSSSGANVLTF TGTGCCATCAGTGATTCCAGCTCTGGGGCCAACGTCCTGACTTTC
TRBJ1-2 - TRBV15 CATSSVRSGYTF TGTGCCACCAGCAGTGTTCGGTCTGGCTACACCTTC
TRBJ1-3 TRBD1 TRBV25-1 CASKLQGAGNTIYF TGTGCCAGCAAGCTACAGGGGGCTGGAAACACCATATATTTT
TRBJ2-6 TRBD2 TRBV9 CASSVEVGGRTGANVLTF TGTGCCAGCAGCGTAGAGGTGGGCGGGAGAACTGGGGCCAACGTCCTGACTTTC
TRBJ1-6 TRBD1 TRBV27 CASSLGDRNNSPLHF TGTGCCAGCAGTTTGGGGGACAGAAATAATTCACCCCTCCACTTT
TRBJ2-7 TRBD1 TRBV28 CASSLGRTGTGWYEQYF TGTGCCAGCAGTTTAGGGAGGACCGGGACAGGGTGGTACGAGCAGTACTTC
TRBJ1-2 TRBD1 TRBV9 CASSEATTGTPNYGYTF TGTGCCAGCAGCGAGGCCACGACAGGGACCCCCAACTATGGCTACACCTTC
TRBJ1-4 - TRBV9 CASSVNPGEKLFF TGTGCCAGCAGCGTGAACCCGGGAGAAAAACTGTTTTTT
TRBJ1-6 - TRBV30 CAWSVSGPYNSPLHF TGTGCCTGGAGTGTCAGTGGCCCCTATAATTCACCCCTCCACTTT
TRBJ1-1 TRBD1 TRBV19 CASSIVGGRGTEAFF TGTGCCAGTAGTATAGTAGGTGGCAGGGGGACTGAAGCTTTCTTT
TRBJ1-4 - TRBV30 CAWSIRGSEKLFF TGTGCCTGGAGTATCCGTGGGAGTGAAAAACTGTTTTTT
TRBJ1-2 - TRBV19 CASSITPGIGGYTF TGTGCCAGTAGTATAACCCCAGGGATAGGTGGCTACACCTTC
TRBJ2-7 - TRBV27 CASRRRTDLTYEQYF TGTGCCAGCAGGAGAAGGACAGACCTAACCTACGAGCAGTACTTC
TRBJ2-4 - TRBV4-1 CASSQVLRKNIQYF TGCGCCAGCAGCCAAGTCCTCAGAAAAAACATTCAGTACTTC
TRBJ2-2 TRBD2 TRBV5-4 CASSRAGGDTGELFF TGTGCCAGCAGCCGAGCGGGGGGGGACACCGGGGAGCTGTTTTTT
TRBJ2-3 TRBD2 TRBV9 CASSVALAGGRDTQYF TGTGCCAGCAGCGTAGCTCTGGCGGGAGGGCGAGATACGCAGTATTTT
TRBJ2-7 TRBD2 TRBV5-1 CASSFGTSGPTYEQYF TGCGCCAGCAGCTTCGGCACTAGCGGGCCCACCTACGAGCAGTACTTC
TRBJ1-2 - TRBV2 CASSETVRDDGYTF TGTGCCAGCAGTGAAACGGTCAGGGATGATGGCTACACCTTC
TRBJ2-3 - TRBV14 CASSPLAGRRADTQYF TGTGCCAGCAGCCCCCTGGCGGGACGTCGCGCAGATACGCAGTATTTT
TRBJ1-1 - TRBV5-1 CASSLWSDTEAFF TGCGCCAGCAGCTTGTGGTCGGACACTGAAGCTTTCTTT
TRBJ1-6 - TRBV11-2 CASSIGRNNSPLHF TGTGCCAGCAGCATAGGGAGAAATAATTCACCCCTCCACTTT
TRBJ2-1 TRBD1 TRBV5-1 CASSTARDSSYNEQFF TGCGCCAGCAGCACAGCCCGGGACAGCTCCTACAATGAGCAGTTCTTC
TRBJ1-1 - TRBV19 CASSLQGLNTEAFF TGTGCCAGTAGTCTACAGGGCTTGAACACTGAAGCTTTCTTT